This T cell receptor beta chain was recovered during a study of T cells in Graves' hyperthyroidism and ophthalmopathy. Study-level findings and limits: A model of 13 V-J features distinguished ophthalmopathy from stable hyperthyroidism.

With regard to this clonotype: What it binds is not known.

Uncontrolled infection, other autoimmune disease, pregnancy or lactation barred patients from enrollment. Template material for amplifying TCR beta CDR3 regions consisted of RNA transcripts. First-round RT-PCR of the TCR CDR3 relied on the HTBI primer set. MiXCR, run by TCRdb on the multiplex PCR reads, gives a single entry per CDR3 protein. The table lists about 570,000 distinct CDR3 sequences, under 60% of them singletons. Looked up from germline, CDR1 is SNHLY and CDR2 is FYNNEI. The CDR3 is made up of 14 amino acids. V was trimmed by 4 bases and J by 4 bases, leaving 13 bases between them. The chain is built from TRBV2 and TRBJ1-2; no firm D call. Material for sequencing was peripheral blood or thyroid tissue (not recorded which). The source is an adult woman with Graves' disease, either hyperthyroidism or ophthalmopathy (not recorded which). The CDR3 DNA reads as TGTGCCAGCAGTGGAGCGGGATCCGTCTATGGCTACACCTTC. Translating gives CASSGAGSVYGYTF.